The 27 T cell receptor beta chains below come from one sample, sequenced in a study of prognosis after radiotherapy for stage I lung cancer. Template was genomic DNA; TCR beta CDR3 amplified in two multiplex PCR rounds. TRBV and TRBJ genes each had their own specific primers in first-round PCR. TCRdb re-called the multiplex PCR reads with MiXCR, one entry per CDR3 protein. This sample carries approximately 22,000 distinct CDR3 sequences, approximately 39% of them seen once, and the ten largest clones take 31%. The material was PBMCs, obtained before or after stereotactic body radiation therapy (not recorded which). The receptors were gathered from a donor over 45 with non-small cell lung cancer.

Note on this clonotype: A far larger clone is just one base off, so this is likely a read error. The missing conserved phenylalanine or tryptophan at the end of this CDR3 makes a read error likely. V and J are TRBV6-8 and TRBJ2-6; D is uncertain. The V end was cut by 0 bases, the J end by 2 bases, with 8 bases between. There are 16 residues in the CDR3. Germline V gene data show CDR1 as MNHGY and CDR2 as SAAAGT. CDR3 DNA: TGTGCCAGCAGTTACTCGACGGGTACTGGGGCCAACGTCCTGACTTTA. Its protein is CASSYSTGTGANVLTL.

Details on this clonotype: A far larger clone is a single base away, which makes a read error likely. The rearrangement links TRBV6-1 to TRBJ2-3; 10 bases fit TRBD1. Germline CDR1 MNHNS, CDR2 SASEGT. The CDR3 has 14 amino acids. DNA for the CDR3: TGTGCCAGAAGTGGACAGGGGGGTGCAGATACGCAGTATTTT. As protein: CARSGQGGADTQYF.

By share, this clonotype counts as medium-sized. V gene TRBV27 combines with J gene TRBJ2-7; 11 bases map to TRBD2. CDR1 and CDR2 (germline): MNHEY, SMNVEV (reference sequence). There are 13 residues in the CDR3. V lost 7 bases to trimming and J lost 5 bases; unmatched junction nucleotides: 4. In nucleotides, the CDR3 is TGTGCCAGCAACCTAGCGGGAGGCCACGAGCAGTACTTC. Encoded protein: CASNLAGGHEQYF.

The chain recombines TRBV6-5 with TRBJ2-7; D remains ambiguous. The CDR3 runs 13 residues. Between the trimmed V and J ends, which lost 3 bases and 9 bases, there was a span of 15 bases. Germline lookup yields CDR1 MNHEY and CDR2 SVGAGI. CDR3: CASSYSSGSGQYF. DNA of the CDR3: TGTGCCAGCAGTTATTCGAGTGGGTCCGGGCAGTACTTC.

Notes on this clonotype: A read error is likely here: a far larger clone is one base away. This sequence joins TRBV7-8 and TRBJ2-7, with 12 nucleotides matching TRBD2. Trimming took 1 base from V and 7 from J; bases not matched to a gene: 8. The V gene's germline CDR1 is SGHVS and CDR2 FQNEAQ. This CDR3 region has 16 residues. The CDR3 loop is CASSLEVTSGRWEQYF. CDR3 sequence (DNA): TGTGCCAGCAGCTTAGAAGTCACTAGCGGGAGGTGGGAGCAGTACTTC.

The rearrangement uses TRBV4-2 and TRBJ1-5; D is possibly TRBD1 (6 bases). Trimming removed 2 bases at V and 7 bases at J, with 15 bases between. Germline loops: CDR1 LGHNA, CDR2 YNFKEQ. The CDR3 length is 15 residues. The CDR3 here is CASSQNRVSGQPQHF. CDR3 bases: TGTGCCAGCAGCCAAAACAGGGTTAGCGGACAGCCCCAGCATTTT.

A remark on this clonotype: Given a far larger clone just one base away, this is likely a sequencing read error. The chain's CDR3 is CATNSGSGDRVGYTF. CDR3 sequence (DNA): TGTGCCACAAACTCTGGATCCGGCGACAGGGTGGGCTACACCTTC. The chain employs TRBV7-9 and TRBJ1-2, with 7 bases that match TRBD1. This CDR3 is 15 amino acids long. Germline CDR1 SEHNR, CDR2 FQNEAQ (reference sequence). The junction had 19 bases not matched to a gene; V was cut back by 10 bases and J by 8 bases.

Many counts were recorded for this clonotype. This chain links TRBV6-1 with TRBJ1-2; 8 bases line up with TRBD1. The germline CDR1 and CDR2 sequences are MNHNS and SASEGT. J was trimmed by 14 bases and V by 6 bases; bases with no gene match: 14. The CDR3 runs 13 residues. The CDR3 DNA reads as TGTGCCAGCAGGACCGCAGGGGGCGTAGGTGATACCTTC. It is translated as CASRTAGGVGDTF.

The genes are TRBV19 and TRBJ2-7; tentative D call: TRBD2 (6 bases). The ends were cut back, 6 bases at V and 2 bases at J, with 23 bases in the middle. This CDR3 region has 17 residues. Germline V gene data show CDR1 as LNHDA and CDR2 as SQIVND (reference sequence). This CDR3 reads CASSALSGLTGPYEQYF. The DNA of the CDR3 is TGTGCCAGTAGCGCCCTAAGCGGACTAACAGGCCCCTACGAGCAGTACTTC.

About this clonotype itself: It differs at one base from a far larger clone, so likely a read error. This rearrangement joins TRBV6-4 to TRBJ2-7, with D hard to call. The V gene's germline CDR1 is MRHNA and CDR2 SNTAGT. The CDR3 covers 16 residues. The CDR3 DNA reads as TGTGCCAGCAGTTACTCGACCTGGTCCAAACACTACGAGCAGTACTTC. It encodes CASSYSTWSKHYEQYF.

This clonotype was recorded at least ten times. V gene TRBV11-3 combines with J gene TRBJ2-7; D may be TRBD1 (6 bases). V shed 4 bases and J shed 0 bases, with 10 bases lying between them. CDR1 and CDR2 (germline): SGHNT, YENEEA. The CDR3 is made up of 14 amino acids. The CDR3 coding sequence is TGTGCCAGCAGCTCTACAGGGTTCTCCTACGAGCAGTACTTC. Translated, it gives CASSSTGFSYEQYF.

On this clonotype itself: Just one base apart from a much larger clone, this may be a read error. The chain links TRBV20-1 to TRBJ1-1; no definite D call. V shed 1 base and J shed 2 bases, with 11 bases lying between them. Germline CDR1 reads DFQATT; CDR2 reads SNEGSKA (reference sequence). The CDR3 runs to 14 residues. CDR3 in DNA: TGCAGTGCTAGAGGGGCCTCGATTAACACTGAAGCTTTCTTT. It is translated as CSARGASINTEAFF.

Concerning this clonotype itself: With a far larger clone one base away, a read error is the likely cause. The chain recombines TRBV6-9 with TRBJ2-7; no firm D call. This CDR3 region has 11 residues. The ends were cut back, 3 bases at V and 7 bases at J, with 7 bases in the middle. Germline V CDR1 and CDR2: MNHGY, SVAAGI. CDR3 DNA: TGTGCCAGCAGTTACGGCGTTGAGCAGTACTTC. Its protein product is CASSYGVEQYF.

Details on this clonotype: At one boundary the junction diverges from the germline segment, which might be a read error. The V gene is TRBV5-1, the J gene TRBJ2-1; 13 nucleotides line up with TRBD2. This CDR3 has 16 amino acids. Germline CDR1 SGHRS, CDR2 YFSETQ. DNA of the CDR3: TGCGCCAGCAGCCCCGGGACTAGCGGGACCTACAATGAGCAGCTCTTT. It codes for CASSPGTSGTYNEQLF. Filled out from reference TRBV5-1 and TRBJ2-1, the complete variable domain reads KAGVTQTPRYLIKTRGQQVTLSCSPISGHRSVSWYQQTPGQGLQFLFEYFSETQRNKGNFPGRFSGRQFSNSRSEMNVSTLELGDSALYLCASSPGTSGTYNEQLFGPGTRLTVL.

Note on this clonotype: Compared with germline, one end of the junction differs, possibly owing to a read error. V gene TRBV11-3 combines with J gene TRBJ2-7; 12 bases align to TRBD2. The CDR3 is 15 amino acids. Germline-derived CDR1 and CDR2 are SGHNT and YENEEA. This CDR3 is CASGLGGLAGYEQYF. The CDR3 DNA reads as TGTGCCAGCGGCTTAGGGGGACTAGCGGGCTACGAGCAGTACTTC.

As regards this clonotype: This likely traces to a read error, being one base from a far larger clone. The chain employs TRBV6-6 and TRBJ2-7; D is possibly TRBD2 (7 bases). This CDR3 is 12 amino acids long. Germline CDR1 and CDR2: MNHNY and SVGAGI (reference sequence). Trimming left V 7 bases short and J 9 bases short, with 16 bases between. The CDR3 protein is CASTYSRGGQYF. Written as DNA, the CDR3 is TGTGCCAGCACCTACTCGAGGGGGGGGCAGTACTTC.

This clonotype was observed at least ten times. J is TRBJ1-6 and V is TRBV12-3 or TRBV12-4; unclear D gene. Trimming removed 0 bases at V and 9 bases at J, with 12 bases between. This CDR3 has 15 amino acids. The CDR3 DNA reads TGTGCCAGCAGTTTAGCAGGCGGGCGGGGTTCACCCCTCCACTTT. This gives the protein CASSLAGGRGSPLHF.

Points on this clonotype: A read error is possible here, since a much larger clone lies one base away. V and J are TRBV6-2 or TRBV6-3 and TRBJ2-5, with 7 bases matching TRBD1. Germline CDR1 reads MNHEY; CDR2 reads SVGEGT. Germline trimming cut 2 bases from V and 3 bases from J; bases unmatched to any gene: 9. This CDR3 has 16 residues. This CDR3 is CASSYPDRDREETQYF. CDR3 in DNA: TGTGCCAGCAGTTACCCAGACAGGGACCGCGAAGAGACCCAGTACTTC.

This clonotype appeared many times. The rearrangement joins TRBV12-3 or TRBV12-4 to TRBJ2-6; 7 nucleotides agree with TRBD1. V trimming: 6 bases; J trimming: 4 bases; junction bases outside the gene matches: 6. The CDR3 spans 15 residues. The CDR3 here is CASRRQGSGANVLTF. DNA for the CDR3: TGTGCCAGCAGACGACAGGGATCCGGGGCCAACGTCCTGACTTTC.

At least ten counts were recorded for this clonotype. This chain links TRBV12-5 with TRBJ2-1, with D hard to call. The CDR3 is 15 amino acids. Germline CDR1 is LGHNT and CDR2 is FRNRAP. V lost 4 bases, J lost 4 bases, and 14 bases lay in between. The DNA for the CDR3 is TGTGCTAGTGGTTCGCCGGCCAAATGGTACAATGAGCAGTTCTTC. Translating gives CASGSPAKWYNEQFF.

Turning to this clonotype: A much bigger clone sits one base away, suggesting this may be a read error. This chain links TRBV7-6 with TRBJ1-3, with a tentative D call TRBD1 (6 bases). V was shortened by 4 bases and J by 3 bases, with 16 bases between the two germline ends. The CDR3 runs to 16 residues. Germline V gives CDR1 SGHVS, CDR2 FNYEAQ. The CDR3 protein is CASSYARGRCGNTIYF. The CDR3 DNA is TGTGCCAGCAGCTACGCCCGGGGGCGTTGTGGAAACACCATATATTTT.

The chain employs TRBV28 and TRBJ2-7; no reliable D call. Germline CDR1 and CDR2: MDHEN and SYDVKM. Trimming pared 7 bases from V and 5 bases from J, leaving 15 bases between. This CDR3 has 13 amino acids. The CDR3 sequence is CASTPGESHEQYF. The CDR3, as DNA: TGTGCCAGCACCCCCGGTGAGAGTCACGAGCAGTACTTC.

This clonotype was found many times. The chain has TRBV27 and TRBJ2-7; TRBD1 might be the D (6 bases). V was trimmed by 3 bases and J by 5 bases, leaving 20 bases between them. The CDR3 is made up of 16 amino acids. Germline CDR1 is MNHEY and CDR2 is SMNVEV (reference sequence). For the CDR3, the DNA is TGTGCCAGCAGTTTTCTTGGTACGGCCAGGGGCCACGAGCAGTACTTC. This translates into CASSFLGTARGHEQYF.

This clonotype has ten or more counts. The CDR3 DNA follows: TGTGCCAGCAGCTTGAGGTACCACAATGAGCAGTTCTTC. Its translation: CASSLRYHNEQFF. This chain joins TRBV5-8 and TRBJ2-1; the D is unclear. V gave up 1 base and J gave up 5 bases, with 7 bases separating them. Germline loops: CDR1 SGHTS, CDR2 YDEGEE. The CDR3 is made up of 13 amino acids.

To note about this clonotype: Compared with germline, one end of the junction differs, possibly owing to a read error. This CDR3 reads CAGSEGTWGYGYTF. CDR3 DNA sequence: TGTGCCGGCAGTGAAGGGACATGGGGCTATGGCTACACCTTC. This sequence joins TRBV6-1 and TRBJ1-2; D is perhaps TRBD1 (6 bases). The length of the CDR3 is 14 residues. Germline V gene lookup returns CDR1 MNHNS and CDR2 SASEGT.

The chain employs TRBV7-3 and TRBJ2-1, with D perhaps matching TRBD2 (6 bases). This CDR3 is built from 12 residues. Germline V gives CDR1 SGHTA, CDR2 FQGTGA. Trimming stripped 8 bases from V and 10 bases from J, with 15 bases between. The CDR3 DNA reads TGTGCCAGCTCCCCTAGCGAGGGCGAGCAGTTCTTC. This encodes CASSPSEGEQFF.

Notes on this clonotype: Since a far larger clone is one base different, this is likely a read error. The chain carries TRBV6-5 and TRBJ1-5, with TRBD1 identical over 9 bases. The V and J ends lost 3 bases and 4 bases, in that order; junction bases with no gene match: 4. CDR3 size: 15 residues. The germline V gene encodes CDR1 MNHEY and CDR2 SVGAGI. The CDR3 is CASSYPTGGNQPQHF. The CDR3 DNA sequence: TGTGCCAGCAGTTATCCGACAGGGGGTAATCAGCCCCAGCATTTT.